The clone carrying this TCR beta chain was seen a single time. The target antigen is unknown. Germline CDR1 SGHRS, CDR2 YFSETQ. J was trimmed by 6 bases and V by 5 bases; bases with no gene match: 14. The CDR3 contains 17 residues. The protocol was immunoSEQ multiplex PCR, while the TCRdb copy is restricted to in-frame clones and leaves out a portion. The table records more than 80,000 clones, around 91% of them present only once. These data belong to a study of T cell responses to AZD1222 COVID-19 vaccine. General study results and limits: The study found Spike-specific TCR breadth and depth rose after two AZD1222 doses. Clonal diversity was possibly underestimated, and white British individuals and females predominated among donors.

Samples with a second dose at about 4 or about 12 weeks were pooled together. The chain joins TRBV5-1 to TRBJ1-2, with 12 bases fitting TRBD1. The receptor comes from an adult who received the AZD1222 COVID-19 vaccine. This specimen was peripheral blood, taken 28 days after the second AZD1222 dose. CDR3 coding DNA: TGCGCCAGCAGAAGATCGGGACAGGGGGCGGACGGTAATGGCTACACCTTC. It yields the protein CASRRSGQGADGNGYTF. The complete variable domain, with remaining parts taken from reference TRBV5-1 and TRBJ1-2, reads KAGVTQTPRYLIKTRGQQVTLSCSPISGHRSVSWYQQTPGQGLQFLFEYFSETQRNKGNFPGRFSGRQFSNSRSEMNVSTLELGDSALYLCASRRSGQGADGNGYTFGSGTRLTVV.